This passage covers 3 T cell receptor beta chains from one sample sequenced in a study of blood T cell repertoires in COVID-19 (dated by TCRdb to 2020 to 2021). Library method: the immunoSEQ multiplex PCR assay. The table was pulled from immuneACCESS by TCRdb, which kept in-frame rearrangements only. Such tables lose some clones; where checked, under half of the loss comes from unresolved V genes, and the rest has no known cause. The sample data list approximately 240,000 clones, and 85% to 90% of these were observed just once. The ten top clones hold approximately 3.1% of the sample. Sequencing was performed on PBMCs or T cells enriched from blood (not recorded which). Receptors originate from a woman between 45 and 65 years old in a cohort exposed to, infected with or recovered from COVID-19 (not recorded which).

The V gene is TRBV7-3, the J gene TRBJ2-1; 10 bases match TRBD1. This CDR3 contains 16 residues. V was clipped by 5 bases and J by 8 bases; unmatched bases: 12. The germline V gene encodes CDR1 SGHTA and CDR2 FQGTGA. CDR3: CASSASAGQGRDEQFF. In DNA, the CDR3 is TGTGCCAGCAGCGCTAGCGCGGGACAGGGGAGAGATGAGCAGTTCTTC.

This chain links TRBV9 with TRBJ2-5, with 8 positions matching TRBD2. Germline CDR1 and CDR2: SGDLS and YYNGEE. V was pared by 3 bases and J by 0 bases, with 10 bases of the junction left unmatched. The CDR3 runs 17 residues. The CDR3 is CASSANEGGGYQETQYF. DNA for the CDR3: TGTGCCAGCAGCGCCAACGAGGGCGGGGGGTACCAAGAGACCCAGTACTTC.

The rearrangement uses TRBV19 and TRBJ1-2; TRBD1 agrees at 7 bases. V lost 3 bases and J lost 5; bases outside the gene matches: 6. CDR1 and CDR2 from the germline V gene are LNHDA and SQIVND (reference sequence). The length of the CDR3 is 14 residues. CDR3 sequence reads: CASSIQGGGYGYTF. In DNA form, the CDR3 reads TGTGCCAGTAGTATTCAAGGGGGCGGTTATGGCTACACCTTC.